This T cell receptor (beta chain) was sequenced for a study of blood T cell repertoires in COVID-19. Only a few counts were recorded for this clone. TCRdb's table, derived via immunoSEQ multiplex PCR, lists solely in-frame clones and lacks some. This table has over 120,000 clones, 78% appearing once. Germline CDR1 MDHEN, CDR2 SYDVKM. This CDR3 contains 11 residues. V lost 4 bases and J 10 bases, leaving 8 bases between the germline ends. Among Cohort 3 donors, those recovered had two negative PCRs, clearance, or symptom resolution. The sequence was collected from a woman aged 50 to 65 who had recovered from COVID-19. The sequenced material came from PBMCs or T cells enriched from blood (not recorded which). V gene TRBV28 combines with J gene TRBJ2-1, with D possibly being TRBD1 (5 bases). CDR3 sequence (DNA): TGTGCCAGCAGTTGGCAGGGCGAGCAGTTCTTC. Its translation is CASSWQGEQFF.